The 24 T cell receptor beta chains presented below share a single source sample, sequenced in a study of blood T cells in healthy people across ages. Together with a sample-barcoded 5' primer, a J-beta primer mix was included in a second PCR lasting about 7 to 11 cycles. MiXCR, applied by TCRdb to the 5' RACE reads, yields one record per CDR3 protein. This sample yields about 640,000 distinct CDR3 sequences, of which under 65% are seen a single time; over 35% belongs to the top ten. The sequenced sample was blood. The origin of the receptors is a man between 60 and 75 years old in good health.

The CDR3 reads CASSVSGGTSTEAFF. CDR3 DNA sequence: TGTGCCAGCAGCGTCAGTGGGGGGACAAGTACTGAAGCTTTCTTT. V is TRBV9 and J is TRBJ1-1; D might be TRBD1 (6 bases). CDR3 size: 15 residues. The ends were cut back, 2 bases at V and 5 bases at J, with 16 bases in the middle. The V gene's germline CDR1 is SGDLS and CDR2 YYNGEE.

The V call is TRBV14, the J call TRBJ2-5, with TRBD2 matching 7 bases. The CDR3 runs to 13 residues. V lost 4 bases and J lost 13; bases outside the gene matches: 12. Germline lookup yields CDR1 SGHDN and CDR2 FVKESK. DNA of the CDR3: TGTGCCAGCAGCCCGACATATCGCGGGAGTTGGTACTTC. It translates to CASSPTYRGSWYF.

This chain connects TRBV15 to TRBJ2-1, with 7 bases aligning to TRBD2. Germline V CDR1 and CDR2: LNHNV, YYDKDF (reference sequence). The J segment lost 6 bases and the V segment lost 4 bases, leaving 9 bases of the junction unmatched. This CDR3 is 15 amino acids long. The CDR3 sequence is CATSTGRLAANEQFF. The CDR3 DNA reads TGTGCCACCAGCACCGGGAGGTTAGCCGCCAATGAGCAGTTCTTC.

The chain combines TRBV3-1 with TRBJ1-6; tentative D call: TRBD1 (5 bases). This CDR3 has 15 amino acids. Per the germline V gene, CDR1 is LGHDT and CDR2 is YNNKEL (reference sequence). Trimming left V 4 bases short and J 7 bases short, with 14 bases between. The DNA of the CDR3 is TGTGCCAGCAGCCCTGTCGGGGGAACGAATTCACCCCTCCACTTT. Protein sequence: CASSPVGGTNSPLHF.

V gene TRBV6-5 combines with J gene TRBJ2-7; perhaps TRBD2 as D (6 bases). V gave up 5 bases and J gave up 0 bases, with 17 bases separating them. This CDR3 spans 16 amino acids. CDR1 MNHEY and CDR2 SVGAGI come from the germline V gene. CDR3 bases: TGTGCCAGCAGTCCAGCCGGGACTCGCTTCTCCTACGAGCAGTACTTC. This encodes CASSPAGTRFSYEQYF.

This chain joins TRBV24-1 and TRBJ2-1, with a possible D match to TRBD1 (6 bases). The CDR3 contains 14 residues. Per the germline V gene, CDR1 is KGHDR and CDR2 is SFDVKD. V was pared by 3 bases and J by 6 bases, with 11 bases between. The CDR3 here is CATSDGQRPNEQFF. DNA for the CDR3: TGTGCCACCAGTGATGGACAGAGACCCAATGAGCAGTTCTTC.

In this sample, this clonotype turned up a few times. The rearrangement uses TRBV5-5 and TRBJ2-2; 7 nucleotides match TRBD1. V shed 4 bases, J shed 2 bases, and the junction held 5 bases outside the gene matches. Per the germline V gene, CDR1 is SGHKS and CDR2 is YYEKEE (reference sequence). The CDR3 spans 15 residues. The CDR3 protein is CASSRDSLNTGELFF. The CDR3, as DNA: TGTGCCAGCAGCCGGGACAGTCTTAACACCGGGGAGCTGTTTTTT. The whole variable domain, filled in from reference TRBV5-5 and TRBJ2-2, reads DAGVTQSPTHLIKTRGQQVTLRCSPISGHKSVSWYQQVLGQGPQFIFQYYEKEERGRGNFPDRFSARQFPNYSSELNVNALLLGDSALYLCASSRDSLNTGELFFGEGSRLTVL.

The rearrangement links TRBV20-1 to TRBJ2-5; tentatively, D is TRBD1 or TRBD2 (5 bases each). The J call may be in error: the DNA end matches TRBJ2-1 better. Per germline, CDR1 DFQATT and CDR2 SNEGSKA (reference sequence). CDR3 length: 16 residues. CDR3 residues: CSARVLAAFPSGTQFF. Written as DNA, the CDR3 is TGCAGTGCTAGAGTCCTAGCAGCATTCCCAAGTGGGACCCAGTTCTTC.

The chain recombines TRBV6-5 with TRBJ2-5, with TRBD2 matching over 9 bases. V dropped 0 bases and J dropped 2; count of bases not matched to a gene: 16. The length of the CDR3 is 20 residues. Germline assignment: CDR1 MNHEY and CDR2 SVGAGI. CDR3 nucleotides: TGTGCCAGCAGTTACTCGGTGCGGGGGGGCAATCCGGGTGGACAAGAGACCCAGTACTTC. As protein: CASSYSVRGGNPGGQETQYF.

A word on this clonotype: An end of the junction differs from the germline gene, which may be a read error. V and J are TRBV20-1 and TRBJ1-6; tentatively, D is TRBD1 (5 bases). The CDR3 runs to 14 residues. CDR1 is DFQATT, CDR2 SNEGSKA, per germline (reference sequence). The CDR3 loop reads CSAHPGPDNSPFHF. In DNA, the CDR3 is TGCAGTGCTCACCCGGGACCTGATAATTCACCCTTCCACTTT.

Note on this clonotype: A read error is possible here, since a much larger clone lies one base away. V and J are TRBV20-1 and TRBJ2-1; TRBD1 aligns across 8 bases. V lost 8 bases and J lost 3; bases outside the gene matches: 12. The CDR3 spans 15 residues. CDR1 is DFQATT, CDR2 SNEGSKA, per germline (reference sequence). The CDR3: CSTGDRGRVYNEQFF. The CDR3 nucleotides read TGCAGTACTGGAGACAGGGGACGAGTCTACAATGAGCAGTTCTTC.

The chain couples TRBV10-3 to TRBJ2-7; D perhaps matches TRBD1 (6 bases). The CDR3 spans 14 residues. V lost 0 bases and J lost 2, with 8 bases in between. In germline, CDR1 is ENHRY, CDR2 SYGVKD. DNA of the CDR3: TGTGCCATCAGTGAGTCCGGGACACCCTACGAGCAGTACTTC. This sequence encodes CAISESGTPYEQYF.

CDR3: CSVPSGRYNEQFF. Here the CDR3 DNA reads TGCAGCGTTCCTTCCGGGAGATACAATGAGCAGTTCTTC. The V and J genes are TRBV29-1 and TRBJ2-1, with D perhaps matching TRBD2 (6 bases). V lost 5 bases, J lost 4 bases, and 12 bases lay in between. The germline V gene encodes CDR1 SQVTM and CDR2 ANQGSEA. This CDR3 is built from 13 residues.

The V and J genes are TRBV2 and TRBJ2-7; weak D call: TRBD2 (6 bases). Trimming took off 5 bases at V and 5 bases at J, with 13 bases between the two ends. Germline values: CDR1 SNHLY, CDR2 FYNNEI. The CDR3 is made up of 13 amino acids. The CDR3 protein is CASSWDSQNEQYF. The CDR3 DNA is TGTGCCAGCAGTTGGGACTCCCAGAACGAGCAGTACTTC.

The chain carries TRBV29-1 and TRBJ2-7; D might be TRBD2 (5 bases). This CDR3 is built from 12 residues. CDR1 is SQVTM and CDR2 is ANQGSEA in the germline V gene. Trimming pared 2 bases from V and 7 bases from J, leaving 12 bases between. In DNA, the CDR3 is TGCAGCGTTGAAAGGACTGGCAATGAGCAGTACTTC. Translated: CSVERTGNEQYF.

This clonotype was seen only a few times. The CDR3 DNA reads as TGCGCCAGCAGCTTGGGTCAGGGCCACTACGCCGGAGAGACCCAGTACTTC. Amino acid sequence: CASSLGQGHYAGETQYF. The rearrangement joins TRBV5-1 to TRBJ2-5; perhaps TRBD1 as D (5 bases). Between the trimmed V and J ends, which lost 0 bases and 4 bases, there was a span of 19 bases. The CDR3 is 17 residues long. Germline V lookup: CDR1 SGHRS, CDR2 YFSETQ.

This clonotype was detected once. The V and J genes are TRBV24-1 and TRBJ2-1, with 7 bases fitting TRBD1. This CDR3 has 17 residues. The germline V gene encodes CDR1 KGHDR and CDR2 SFDVKD. After removal of 2 bases from V and 3 bases from J, the junction contained 9 bases not matched to a gene. The CDR3 nucleotides read TGTGCCACCAGTGATTCCCGACAGGGAAGATTCTACAATGAGCAGTTCTTC. Amino acid sequence: CATSDSRQGRFYNEQFF.

The rearrangement links TRBV5-8 to TRBJ2-3; D may be TRBD1 or TRBD2 (5 bases each). This CDR3 spans 15 amino acids. The germline V gene has CDR1 SGHTS and CDR2 YDEGEE. Between the trimmed V and J ends, which lost 3 bases and 0 bases, there was a span of 11 bases. The DNA of the CDR3 is TGTGCCAGCAGCTGGGGGTTAGGAAGCACAGATACGCAGTATTTT. Amino acids: CASSWGLGSTDTQYF.

The chain couples TRBV7-2 to TRBJ2-7; unclear D gene. CDR1 is SGHTA, CDR2 FQGNSA, per germline. This CDR3 has 14 amino acids. V was trimmed by 2 bases and J by 0 bases, leaving 8 bases between them. CDR3 amino acids: CASSLMESSYEQYF. The CDR3 DNA reads as TGTGCCAGCAGCTTAATGGAGAGCTCCTACGAGCAGTACTTC.

This chain uses TRBV18 with TRBJ2-3; D is possibly TRBD1 (5 bases). The V and J ends lost 2 bases and 6 bases respectively, with 15 bases between them. This CDR3 is 15 amino acids long. Germline CDR1 is KGHSH and CDR2 is LQKENI. CDR3: CASSPFPTGSDTQYF. The CDR3 region has the DNA TGTGCCAGCTCACCATTCCCCACAGGTTCCGATACGCAGTATTTT.

In its sample, this clonotype was seen a few times. The gene calls are TRBV29-1 and TRBJ2-7; D is perhaps TRBD2 (6 bases). CDR3 length equals 12 residues. Trimming cost V 4 bases and J 2 bases, with 9 bases left between them. CDR1 is SQVTM and CDR2 is ANQGSEA in the germline V gene. The CDR3 bases are TGCAGCGTTGGGGGAGGAACCTACGAGCAGTACTTC. This encodes CSVGGGTYEQYF.

V usage is TRBV6-2 or TRBV6-3 and J usage is TRBJ2-3; either TRBD1 or TRBD2 may supply D (5 bases each). Germline CDR1 MNHEY, CDR2 SVGEGT. V shed 4 bases and J shed 2 bases, with 13 bases lying between them. The length of the CDR3 is 15 residues. The CDR3 sequence: CASSWWGSYTDTQYF. In nucleotides, the CDR3 is TGTGCCAGCAGTTGGTGGGGGAGCTACACAGATACGCAGTATTTT.

The DNA for the CDR3 is TGTGCCAGGGCGCCGGGACAACCGAGAATTAGGAGCTCCTACGAGCAGTACTTC. It specifies CARAPGQPRIRSSYEQYF. V gene TRBV12-3 or TRBV12-4 combines with J gene TRBJ2-7; D perhaps matches TRBD1 (6 bases). Trimming shortened V by 9 bases and J by 0 bases, and 27 bases separated the two germline ends. The CDR3 runs 18 residues.

The J gene is TRBJ1-3, the V gene TRBV5-1, with D unclear. V dropped 4 bases and J dropped 2 bases, with 13 bases sitting between them. This CDR3 region has 15 residues. From germline, CDR1 is SGHRS and CDR2 YFSETQ. The CDR3 reads CASSPAELTGNTIYF. The CDR3 nucleotides read TGCGCCAGCAGCCCGGCCGAGTTGACTGGAAACACCATATATTTT.